This T cell receptor beta chain was recorded in a study of graft-versus-host responses after intestinal transplantation. Study overall: Multivisceral, liver-intestinal, or isolated intestinal grafts went to recipients. Induction using anti-thymocyte globulin, followed by tacrolimus and steroids for 2 to 4 years, was given to all recipients.

As to this clone: What it recognizes is unknown.

Overall study findings and caveats: High graft-versus-host to host-versus-graft clonal ratios were found in allografts of patients who had graft-donor T cell macrochimerism. GvH clones were identified in recipient marrow, with some first appearing in ileum or blood.

The germline V and J ends were trimmed by 0 bases and 2 bases, with 14 bases remaining between them. The V gene's germline CDR1 is LGHNA and CDR2 YNFKEQ. There are 16 residues in the CDR3. Here immunoSEQ multiplex PCR was the method, and the copy in TCRdb shows in-frame clones only, minus some. Of 62,000 or so clones in the sample, roughly nine tenths are singletons; the top ten hold less than 2%. The source material was unstimulated CD8+ T cells sorted from spleen or lymph node cells, sampled before transplant. This chain joins TRBV4-2 and TRBJ2-7; D unclear. The sequence derives from a human donor who was the organ donor for an intestinal transplant. The DNA of the CDR3 is TGTGCCAGCAGCCAAGATTCATCACGGGTGCCCTACGAGCAGTACTTC. Its protein is CASSQDSSRVPYEQYF.